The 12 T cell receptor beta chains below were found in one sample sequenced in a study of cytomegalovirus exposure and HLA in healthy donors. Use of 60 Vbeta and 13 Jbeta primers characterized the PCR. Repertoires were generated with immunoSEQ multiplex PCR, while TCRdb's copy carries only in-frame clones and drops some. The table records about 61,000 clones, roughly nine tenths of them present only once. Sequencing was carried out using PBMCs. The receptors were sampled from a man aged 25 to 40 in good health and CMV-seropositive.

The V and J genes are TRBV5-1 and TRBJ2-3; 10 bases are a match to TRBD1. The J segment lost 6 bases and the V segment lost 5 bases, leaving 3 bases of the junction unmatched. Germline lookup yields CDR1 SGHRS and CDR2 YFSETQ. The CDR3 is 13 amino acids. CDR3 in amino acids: CASRGTGADTQYF. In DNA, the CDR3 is TGCGCCAGCAGGGGGACAGGGGCGGATACGCAGTATTTT.

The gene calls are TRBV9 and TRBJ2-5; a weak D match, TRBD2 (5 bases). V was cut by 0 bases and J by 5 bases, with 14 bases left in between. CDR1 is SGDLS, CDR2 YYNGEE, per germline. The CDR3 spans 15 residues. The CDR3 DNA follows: TGTGCCAGCAGCGTAGGAGCCGGAGGTATTGAGACCCAGTACTTC. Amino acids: CASSVGAGGIETQYF.

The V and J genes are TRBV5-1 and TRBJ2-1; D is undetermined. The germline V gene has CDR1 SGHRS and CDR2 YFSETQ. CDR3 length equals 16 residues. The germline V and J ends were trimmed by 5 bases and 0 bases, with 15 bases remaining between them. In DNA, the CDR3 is TGCGCCAGCAGACAGATGGTCAGCCTCTCCTACAATGAGCAGTTCTTC. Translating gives CASRQMVSLSYNEQFF.

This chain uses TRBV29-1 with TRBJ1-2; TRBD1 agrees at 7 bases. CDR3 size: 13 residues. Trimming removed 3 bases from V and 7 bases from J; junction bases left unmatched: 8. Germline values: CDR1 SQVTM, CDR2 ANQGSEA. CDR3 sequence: CSVEDRIPIGYTF. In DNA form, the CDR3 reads TGCAGCGTTGAGGACAGGATCCCTATTGGCTACACCTTC.

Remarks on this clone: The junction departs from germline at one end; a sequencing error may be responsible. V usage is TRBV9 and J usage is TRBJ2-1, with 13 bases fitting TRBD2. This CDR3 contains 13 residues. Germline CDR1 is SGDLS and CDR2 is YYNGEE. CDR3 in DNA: TGTGCCAGCAGCTCCGGGACTAGCGGGGTCCAGCTCTTC. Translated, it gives CASSSGTSGVQLF.

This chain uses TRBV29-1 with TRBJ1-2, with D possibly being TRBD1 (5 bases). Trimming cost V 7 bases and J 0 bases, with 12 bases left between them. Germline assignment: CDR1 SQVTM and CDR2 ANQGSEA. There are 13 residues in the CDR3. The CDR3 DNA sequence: TGCAGCGGGGGGACTTCGGCTAACTATGGCTACACCTTC. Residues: CSGGTSANYGYTF.

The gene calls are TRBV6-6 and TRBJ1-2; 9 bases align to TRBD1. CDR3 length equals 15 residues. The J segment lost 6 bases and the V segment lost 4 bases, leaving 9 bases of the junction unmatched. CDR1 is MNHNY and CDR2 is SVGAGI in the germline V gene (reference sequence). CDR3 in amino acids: CASSLLPTGGDGYTF. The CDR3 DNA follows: TGTGCCAGCAGTTTACTTCCGACAGGGGGAGATGGCTACACCTTC.

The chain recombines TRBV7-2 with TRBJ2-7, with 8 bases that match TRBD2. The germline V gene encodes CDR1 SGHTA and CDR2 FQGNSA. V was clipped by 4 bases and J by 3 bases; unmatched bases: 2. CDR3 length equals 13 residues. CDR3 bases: TGTGCCAGCAGCTCACGGGAGGGCTACGAGCAGTACTTC. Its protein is CASSSREGYEQYF.

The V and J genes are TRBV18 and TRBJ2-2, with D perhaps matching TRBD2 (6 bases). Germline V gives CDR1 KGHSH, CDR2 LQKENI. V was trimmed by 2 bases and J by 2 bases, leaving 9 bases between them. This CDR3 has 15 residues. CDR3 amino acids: CASSPTGTNTGELFF. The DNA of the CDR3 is TGTGCCAGCTCACCAACGGGGACTAACACCGGGGAGCTGTTTTTT. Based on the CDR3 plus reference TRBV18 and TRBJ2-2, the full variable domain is NAGVMQNPRHLVRRRGQEARLRCSPMKGHSHVYWYRQLPEEGLKFMVYLQKENIIDESGMPKERFSAEFPKEGPSILRIQQVVRGDSAAYFCASSPTGTNTGELFFGEGSRLTVL.

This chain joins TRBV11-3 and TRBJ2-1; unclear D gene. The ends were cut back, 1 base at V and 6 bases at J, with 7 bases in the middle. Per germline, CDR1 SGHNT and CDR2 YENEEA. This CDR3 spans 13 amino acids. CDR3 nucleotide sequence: TGTGCCAGCAGCTTAGTAGCCTCCAATGAGCAGTTCTTC. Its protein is CASSLVASNEQFF.

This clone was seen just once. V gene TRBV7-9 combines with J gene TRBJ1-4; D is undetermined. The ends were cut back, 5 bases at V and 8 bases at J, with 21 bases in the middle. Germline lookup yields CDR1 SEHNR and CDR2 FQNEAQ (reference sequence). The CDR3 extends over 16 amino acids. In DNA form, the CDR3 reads TGTGCCAGCAGCCCCGATGTGGACTCAGCAAGGGAAAAACTGTTTTTT. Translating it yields CASSPDVDSAREKLFF.

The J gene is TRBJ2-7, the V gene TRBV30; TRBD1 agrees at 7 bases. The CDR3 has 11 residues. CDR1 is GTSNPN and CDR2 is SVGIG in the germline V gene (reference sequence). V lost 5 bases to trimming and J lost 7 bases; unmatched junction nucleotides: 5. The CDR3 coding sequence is TGTGCCTGGGGGACAGCATTAGAGCAGTACTTC. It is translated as CAWGTALEQYF.